Listed below are T cell receptor beta chains from one sample, sequenced in a study of shared clonotypes between healthy human individuals. Repertoires were generated with immunoSEQ multiplex PCR, while TCRdb's copy carries only in-frame clones and drops some. The table has about 560,000 clones, about 80% seen once; the top ten hold about 11%. Specimen: PBMCs. These receptors were collected from a woman aged 35 to 49 in good health. Some clones in this sample may be carry-over from other donors' samples. Each CDR3 is given with its conserved first and last residue. A D gene is named only where the DNA matches it firmly. Not all rows give a size; the values are once, few, many and, for expanded clones, a class.

v_call	j_call	clone_size	d_call	cdr3_aa	cdr3_nt
TRBV6-5	TRBJ1-2	.	.	CASSIRQYYGYTF	TGTGCCAGCAGTATACGACAGTACTATGGCTACACCTTC
TRBV4-3	TRBJ2-3	.	TRBD1	CASSQVGQGADTQYF	TGCGCCAGCAGCCAAGTCGGACAGGGAGCAGATACGCAGTATTTT
TRBV6-1	TRBJ2-1	many	TRBD2	CASSESSGSYNEQFF	TGTGCCAGCAGTGAAAGTAGCGGGAGTTACAATGAGCAGTTCTTC
TRBV11-2	TRBJ2-5	.	.	CASSFGAAWGQETQYF	TGTGCCAGCAGCTTCGGGGCCGCCTGGGGCCAAGAGACCCAGTACTTC
TRBV7-2	TRBJ2-1	.	.	CASSGGLNEQFF	TGTGCCAGCAGCGGAGGGCTAAATGAGCAGTTCTTC
TRBV30	TRBJ1-2	.	.	CAWSVQGANYGYTF	TGTGCCTGGAGTGTACAGGGAGCTAACTATGGCTACACCTTC
TRBV7-6	TRBJ2-2	.	TRBD2	CASSRGLAGVYTGELFF	TGTGCCAGCAGCCGGGGACTAGCGGGAGTGTACACCGGGGAGCTGTTTTTT
TRBV29-1	TRBJ2-3	.	TRBD2	CSVKPMAGADTQYF	TGCAGCGTCAAACCCATGGCGGGGGCAGATACGCAGTATTTT
TRBV5-1	TRBJ2-1	.	.	CASSLSGDSSYNEQFF	TGCGCCAGCAGCTTAAGCGGGGACAGCTCCTACAATGAGCAGTTCTTC
TRBV29-1	TRBJ1-2	.	.	CSVEGASVRSGYTF	TGCAGCGTTGAAGGGGCGTCAGTGAGAAGTGGCTACACCTTC
TRBV5-4	TRBJ1-1	.	TRBD1	CASSYRGRSTEAFF	TGTGCCAGCAGCTACAGGGGGCGCAGCACTGAAGCTTTCTTT
TRBV2	TRBJ2-7	.	.	CASSVEGAMSYEQYF	TGTGCCAGCAGTGTGGAGGGGGCCATGTCCTACGAGCAGTACTTC
TRBV19	TRBJ1-5	.	TRBD1	CASSTRQGVGGNQPQHF	TGTGCCAGTAGTACCCGACAGGGGGTTGGAGGCAATCAGCCCCAGCATTTT
TRBV18	TRBJ1-1	.	.	CASSQGDTEAFF	TGTGCCAGCTCACAGGGGGACACTGAAGCTTTCTTT
TRBV25-1	TRBJ2-7	.	TRBD1	CASSDWGTGLVEQYF	TGTGCCAGCAGTGATTGGGGGACAGGGTTAGTCGAGCAGTACTTC
TRBV6-1	TRBJ2-3	.	.	CASRSPNTDTQYF	TGTGCCAGCCGCTCTCCGAACACAGATACGCAGTATTTT
TRBV14	TRBJ2-7	.	TRBD2	CASSRTSGRSGEQYF	TGTGCCAGCAGCCGTACTAGCGGGAGAAGCGGCGAGCAGTACTTC
TRBV6-1	TRBJ2-3	.	.	CASREAYTQYF	TGTGCCAGCAGAGAGGCGTATACGCAGTATTTT
TRBV9	TRBJ2-5	.	.	CASSVSRAQETQYF	TGTGCCAGCAGCGTAAGCAGGGCCCAAGAGACCCAGTACTTC
TRBV27	TRBJ2-3	once	.	CASSPELRGTDTQYF	TGTGCCAGCAGTCCTGAACTTCGGGGAACAGATACGCAGTATTTT
TRBV27	TRBJ1-1	.	.	CASSLLALSDVNTEAFF	TGTGCCAGCAGTTTATTGGCCCTATCCGATGTGAACACTGAAGCTTTCTTT
TRBV6-4	TRBJ2-2	.	.	CASSEGDTGELFF	TGTGCTAGCAGTGAGGGGGACACCGGGGAGCTGTTTTTT
TRBV28	TRBJ2-5	.	.	CASSTPFRGLGGETQYF	TGTGCCAGCAGTACACCCTTCAGGGGACTCGGGGGAGAGACCCAGTACTTC
TRBV12-5	TRBJ2-5	.	TRBD2	CASGWGTSGRETQYF	TGTGCTAGTGGTTGGGGGACTAGCGGGAGGGAGACCCAGTACTTC
TRBV9	TRBJ2-7	.	TRBD2	CASSVEGSGASYEQYF	TGTGCCAGCAGCGTAGAAGGTAGCGGGGCCTCCTACGAGCAGTACTTC
TRBV7-2	TRBJ2-3	.	TRBD1	CASSPGQGSYTQYF	TGTGCCAGCAGTCCAGGACAGGGATCATATACGCAGTATTTT
TRBV19	TRBJ1-1	.	.	CASSQPQGFRTGAFF	TGTGCCAGTAGTCAACCTCAGGGATTTAGGACTGGAGCTTTCTTT
TRBV16	TRBJ1-3	once	.	CASSQFSADYSGNTIYF	TGTGCCAGCAGCCAATTCTCTGCAGATTACTCTGGAAACACCATATATTTT
TRBV4-1	TRBJ2-7	.	.	CASSQDRQAYEQYF	TGCGCCAGCAGCCAGGACAGACAAGCCTACGAGCAGTACTTC
TRBV7-9	TRBJ1-1	.	TRBD1	CASSFHRQGIPEAFF	TGTGCCAGCAGCTTCCACCGACAGGGGATCCCTGAAGCTTTCTTT
TRBV18	TRBJ2-1	.	.	CASSSTRGTDNNEQFF	TGTGCCAGCTCGTCGACCCGGGGGACAGATAACAATGAGCAGTTCTTC
TRBV7-3	TRBJ2-7	.	TRBD2	CASSSGGRESEQYF	TGTGCCAGCAGCTCCGGTGGGAGGGAGAGCGAGCAGTACTTC
TRBV6-5	TRBJ1-1	.	TRBD1	CASRWDRGSTGVAFF	TGTGCCAGCAGGTGGGACAGGGGGAGTACGGGCGTAGCTTTCTTT
TRBV29-1	TRBJ2-7	few	TRBD2	CSVRLADSYEQYF	TGCAGCGTTCGACTAGCGGACAGCTACGAGCAGTACTTC
TRBV28	TRBJ2-3	.	.	CASSFGQGGADTQYF	TGTGCCAGCAGTTTCGGTCAGGGCGGGGCAGATACGCAGTATTTT
TRBV11-2	TRBJ2-4	few	TRBD1	CASSFIDRVDIQYF	TGTGCCAGCAGCTTTATAGACAGGGTAGACATTCAGTACTTC
TRBV30	TRBJ2-7	.	TRBD2	CACLAGVGPYEQYF	TGTGCCTGTTTAGCGGGAGTGGGGCCCTACGAGCAGTACTTC
TRBV27	TRBJ1-2	few	TRBD1	CASSPGQVPYGYTF	TGTGCCAGCAGTCCCGGACAGGTTCCCTATGGCTACACCTTC
TRBV4-2	TRBJ2-3	.	TRBD2	CASSQDTGRAIADTQYF	TGTGCCAGCAGCCAAGATACCGGGAGGGCCATCGCAGATACGCAGTATTTT
TRBV4-2	TRBJ1-5	.	.	CASSQGVGYGNQPQHF	TGTGCCAGCAGCCAAGGCGTGGGATATGGCAATCAGCCCCAGCATTTT
TRBV7-2	TRBJ1-2	.	.	CASSSGPSYGYTF	TGTGCCAGCAGCTCGGGACCTAGTTATGGCTACACCTTC
TRBV15	TRBJ2-2	.	.	CATSRDGEITGELFF	TGTGCCACCAGCAGAGATGGAGAAATTACCGGGGAGCTGTTTTTT
TRBV6-5	TRBJ1-6	.	.	CASKLTGNSPLHF	TGTGCCAGCAAATTGACAGGCAATTCACCCCTCCACTTT
TRBV7-6	TRBJ2-1	once	.	CASSLAKGLYNEQFF	TGTGCCAGCAGCTTAGCTAAGGGACTCTACAATGAGCAGTTCTTC
TRBV9	TRBJ2-3	.	TRBD1	CASSTRQGHTDTQYF	TGTGCCAGCAGCACCCGACAGGGACACACAGATACGCAGTATTTT
TRBV28	TRBJ2-4	.	.	CASSLRGAGINIQYF	TGTGCCAGCAGTTTAAGGGGTGCGGGTATAAACATTCAGTACTTC
TRBV28	TRBJ2-7	.	.	CASREETPTPYEQYF	TGTGCCAGCAGAGAAGAGACACCTACCCCCTACGAGCAGTACTTC
TRBV5-1	TRBJ2-3	.	.	CASSLVPGARTDTQYF	TGCGCCAGCAGCTTGGTTCCAGGGGCCCGCACAGATACGCAGTATTTT
TRBV2	TRBJ1-1	few	.	CASSRDPAGDTEAFF	TGTGCCAGCAGTCGGGACCCAGCGGGGGACACTGAAGCTTTCTTT
TRBV20-1	TRBJ2-7	.	.	CGAGGSYEQYF	TGCGGAGCGGGTGGCTCCTACGAGCAGTACTTC
TRBV7-7	TRBJ2-1	.	TRBD2	CASSPGLAGVSGEQFF	TGTGCCAGCAGCCCCGGCTTAGCGGGAGTTTCGGGTGAGCAGTTCTTC
TRBV4-2	TRBJ2-7	.	.	CASSQSGPGDRAEQYF	TGTGCCAGCAGCCAATCTGGACCCGGGGATCGGGCCGAGCAGTACTTC
TRBV18	TRBJ1-2	.	TRBD1	CASSPEAAQGAYGYTF	TGTGCCAGCTCACCCGAAGCTGCCCAGGGGGCATATGGCTACACCTTC
TRBV28	TRBJ2-7	many	.	CASSLWGTGSYEQYF	TGTGCCAGCAGTTTATGGGGGACTGGATCCTACGAGCAGTACTTC
TRBV19	TRBJ2-3	.	.	CASSIGTQRRDTQYF	TGTGCCAGTAGTATAGGGACACAGAGGAGAGATACGCAGTATTTT
TRBV7-9	TRBJ2-7	.	TRBD2	CASSAARSGRGEQYF	TGTGCCAGCAGCGCCGCCCGTAGCGGGAGGGGGGAGCAGTACTTC
TRBV2	TRBJ2-3	.	TRBD2	CAAPSGTSGRGSTDTQYF	TGTGCCGCTCCCTCGGGGACTAGCGGGAGGGGAAGCACAGATACGCAGTATTTT
TRBV6-7	TRBJ2-7	.	.	CASSGPREEGFYSYEQYF	TGTGCCAGCAGTGGTCCGAGAGAGGAGGGCTTTTATTCCTACGAGCAGTACTTC
TRBV27	TRBJ2-7	.	TRBD1	CASSLGGGQGFEQYF	TGTGCCAGCAGTTTAGGGGGGGGACAGGGTTTTGAGCAGTACTTC